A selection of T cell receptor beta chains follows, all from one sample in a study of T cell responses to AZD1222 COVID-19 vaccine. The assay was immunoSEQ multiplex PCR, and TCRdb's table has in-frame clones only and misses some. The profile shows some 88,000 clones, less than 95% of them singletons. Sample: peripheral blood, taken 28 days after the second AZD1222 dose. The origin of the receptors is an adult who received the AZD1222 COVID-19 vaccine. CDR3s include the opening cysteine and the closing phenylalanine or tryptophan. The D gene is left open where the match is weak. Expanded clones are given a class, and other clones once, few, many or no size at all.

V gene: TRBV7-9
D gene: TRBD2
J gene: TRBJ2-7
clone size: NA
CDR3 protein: CASSHRTSGGYEQYF
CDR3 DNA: TGTGCCAGCAGCCACCGGACTAGCGGGGGCTACGAGCAGTACTTC

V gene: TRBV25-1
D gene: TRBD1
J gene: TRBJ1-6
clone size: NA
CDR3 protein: CASSVGTVYNSPLHF
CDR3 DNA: TGTGCCAGCAGCGTAGGGACAGTCTATAATTCACCCCTCCACTTT

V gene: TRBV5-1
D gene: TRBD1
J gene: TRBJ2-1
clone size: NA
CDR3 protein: CASSLKSTGQGFGNNEQFF
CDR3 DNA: TGCGCCAGCAGCTTGAAGAGTACGGGACAGGGGTTTGGGAACAATGAGCAGTTCTTC

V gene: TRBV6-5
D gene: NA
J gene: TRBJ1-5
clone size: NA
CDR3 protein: CASSYSAGASGQPQHF
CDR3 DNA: TGTGCCAGCAGTTACTCGGCGGGGGCAAGCGGGCAGCCCCAGCATTTT

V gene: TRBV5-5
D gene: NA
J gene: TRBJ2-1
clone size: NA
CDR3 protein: CASSLAVYNEQFF
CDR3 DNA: TGTGCCAGCAGCCTTGCGGTTTACAATGAGCAGTTCTTC

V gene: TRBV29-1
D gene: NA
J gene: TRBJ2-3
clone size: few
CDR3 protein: CSTGQLLTDTQYF
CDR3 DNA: TGCAGCACTGGACAGTTACTCACAGATACGCAGTATTTT

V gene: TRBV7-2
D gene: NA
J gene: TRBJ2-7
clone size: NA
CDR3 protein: CASSTWSSYEQYF
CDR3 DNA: TGTGCCAGCAGCACCTGGAGCTCCTACGAGCAGTACTTC

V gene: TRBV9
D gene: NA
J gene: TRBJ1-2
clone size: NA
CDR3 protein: CASSVGDHKGANYGYTF
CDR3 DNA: TGTGCCAGCAGCGTGGGCGATCACAAGGGAGCTAACTATGGCTACACCTTC

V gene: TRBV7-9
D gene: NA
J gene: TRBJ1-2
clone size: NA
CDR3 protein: CASSLAAAEKAFGYTF
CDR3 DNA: TGTGCCAGCAGCTTAGCGGCAGCGGAAAAAGCTTTTGGCTACACCTTC

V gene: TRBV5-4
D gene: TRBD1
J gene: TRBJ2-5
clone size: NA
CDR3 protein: CASSNRGQETQYF
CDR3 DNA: TGTGCCAGCAGTAACAGGGGGCAAGAGACCCAGTACTTC

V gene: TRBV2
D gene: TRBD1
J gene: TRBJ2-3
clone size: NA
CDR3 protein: CASSDQRLRDRERAQYF
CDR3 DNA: TGTGCCAGCAGTGATCAAAGGCTCCGGGACAGGGAAAGGGCGCAGTATTTT

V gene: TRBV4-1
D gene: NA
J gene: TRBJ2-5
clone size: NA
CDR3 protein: CASSQEQGRETQYF
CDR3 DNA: TGCGCCAGCAGCCAAGAGCAGGGGCGGGAGACCCAGTACTTC